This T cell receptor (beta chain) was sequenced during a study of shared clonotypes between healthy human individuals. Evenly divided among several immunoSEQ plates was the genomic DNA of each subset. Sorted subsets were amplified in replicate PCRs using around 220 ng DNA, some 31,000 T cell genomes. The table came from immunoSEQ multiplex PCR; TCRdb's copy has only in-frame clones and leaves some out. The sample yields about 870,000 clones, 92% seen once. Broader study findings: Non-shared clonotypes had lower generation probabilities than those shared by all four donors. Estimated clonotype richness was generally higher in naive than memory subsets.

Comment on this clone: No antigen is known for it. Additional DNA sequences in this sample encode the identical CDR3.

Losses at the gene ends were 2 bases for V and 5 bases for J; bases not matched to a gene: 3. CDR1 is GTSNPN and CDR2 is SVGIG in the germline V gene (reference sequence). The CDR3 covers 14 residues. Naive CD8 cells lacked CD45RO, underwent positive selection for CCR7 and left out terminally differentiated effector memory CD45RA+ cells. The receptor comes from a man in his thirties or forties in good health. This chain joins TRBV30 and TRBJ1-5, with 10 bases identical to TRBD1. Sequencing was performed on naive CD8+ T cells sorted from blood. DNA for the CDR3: TGTGCCTGGAGTTCCGGGACAGGGGATCAGCCCCAGCATTTT. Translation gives CAWSSGTGDQPQHF.